This T cell receptor beta chain was retrieved from a study of OX40 agonist ivuxolimab in advanced cancers. In the study overall: Ivuxolimab, which targeted the costimulatory receptor OX40 (CD134), was an agonistic, fully human IgG2 monoclonal antibody. Patients were allowed to have had prior anti-PD-1, anti-PD-L1 or anti-CTLA-4 therapy, and roughly two fifths of the dose-escalation patients had been treated with checkpoint inhibitors. The purpose of peripheral TCRbeta sequencing was to test whether ivuxolimab changed TCR sequence diversity and led to clonal T-cell expansion. Of the roughly 50 dose-escalation patients, hepatocellular carcinoma was present in about 20, melanoma in around 15, renal cell carcinoma in 9 and head and neck cancer in 9. The paper describes the monotherapy dose-escalation part (N ≈ 52 patients) of the phase I trial of ivuxolimab. Intravenous ivuxolimab was administered to patients every 2 weeks at six dose levels: 0.01, 0.1, 0.3, 1.5, 3 and 10 mg/kg. Partial responses occurred in three dose-escalation patients, of whom one had hepatocellular carcinoma and two had cutaneous melanoma. The dose-escalation cohort was about 86% male with a mean age of about 60 years, ranging from about 20 to 85.

Overall results and qualifications from the work: In partial responders in the 0.1-3.0 mg/kg groups, normalized peripheral clonal expansion was found to be among the lowest, especially among CD8+ T cells. At doses from 0.1 to 3.0 mg/kg, clonal expansion was seen in both CD4+ and CD8+ blood T cells between baseline and week 6. Which antigens the clonally expanded peripheral T cells were specific for was not determined. After ivuxolimab, more expanded clones were found on average in CD8+ T cells than in CD4+ T cells. Low levels of normalized T-cell clonal expansion were also shown by some nonresponding patients.

Patients with a history of autoimmune disease or receiving systemic immunosuppression were excluded from the trial. Peripheral blood for TCR sequencing was collected from all dose cohorts at baseline, on cycle 4 day 1, and on cycle 7 day 1. The samples were taken from a phase I, first-in-human, multicenter, open-label dose-escalation trial of ivuxolimab. The trial enrolled adults with locally advanced or metastatic head and neck squamous cell, hepatocellular, melanoma or renal cell carcinoma. Before TCR sequencing, CD4+ and CD8+ T cells were separately sorted from peripheral blood. Counted from cysteine to phenylalanine, this CDR3 has 15 amino acids. Of all the DNA, just the CDR3 is kept, 45 bases in frame from base 1. The germline V gene encodes CDR1 MNHNY and CDR2 SVGAGI (reference sequence). A distance of 12 bases separates the germline ends of V and J, which lose 6 bases and 0 bases respectively.

Genomic DNA was extracted from sorted cells for sequencing of the TCRbeta CDR3 region. The immunoSEQ Assay was used to sequence the TCRbeta CDR3 regions. TCRdb obtained this table from immuneACCESS and retained in-frame rearrangements with V and J assigned. These tables miss some clones; where compared with another copy, unresolved V genes account for less than half of the shortfall, and the remainder is unexplained. Counted in this sample were about 58,000 clones; approximately 88% of them appeared once. The top ten hold about 3% of the sample. Note on this clone: Which antigen it targets is not known. Per-base qualities were not stored, and no clone one base away is much larger.

In this chain, TRBV6-6 is recombined with TRBJ1-3, and perhaps TRBD1 as D gene, on 6 matching bases. This receptor was obtained from an adult with an advanced solid tumor such as melanoma, head and neck, liver or kidney cancer. The sample in question was CD4+ or CD8+ T cells sorted from blood, obtained in a trial of the OX40 agonist ivuxolimab. DNA sequence: TGTGCCAGCAGCGTACAGGGCGGCTCTGGAAACACCATATATTTT. It translates to CASSVQGGSGNTIYF.